Listed below are T cell receptor beta chains from one sample, sequenced in a study of OX40 agonist ivuxolimab in advanced cancers. The assay was immunoSEQ multiplex PCR, and TCRdb's table has in-frame clones only and misses some. Found here are approximately 84,000 clones, 75% to 95% of them singletons; the top ten hold around 0.43%. This sample comprised CD4+ or CD8+ T cells sorted from blood, obtained in a trial of the OX40 agonist ivuxolimab. These TCRs come from an adult with an advanced solid tumor such as melanoma, head and neck, liver or kidney cancer. The CDR3 runs from the conserved cysteine through the conserved F or W. D genes are given only for firm matches. Some rows mark clone size as missing; the rest say once, few, many or name a class of expanded clone.

D gene,J gene,V gene,clone size,CDR3 DNA,CDR3 protein
NA,TRBJ1-1,TRBV5-1,NA,TGCGCCAGCAGCGCACTGACGGGCTCCACTGAAGCTTTCTTT,CASSALTGSTEAFF
NA,TRBJ2-1,TRBV5-1,NA,TGCGCCAGCGGGGGACATAGGACCATGGGGAATGAGCAGTTCTTC,CASGGHRTMGNEQFF
TRBD2,TRBJ2-2,TRBV5-4,NA,TGTGCCAGCAGATTGGGACTAGCGGGAGGAAACACCGGGGAGCTGTTTTTT,CASRLGLAGGNTGELFF
NA,TRBJ2-2,TRBV7-9,NA,TGTGCCAGCAGCATGCTAGCGTTCGCGAACACCGGGGAGCTGTTTTTT,CASSMLAFANTGELFF
NA,TRBJ1-4,TRBV4-1,NA,TGCGCCAGCAAGAAACTAAGGGGCGGAACTAATGAAAAACTGTTTTTT,CASKKLRGGTNEKLFF
TRBD2,TRBJ2-1,TRBV5-4,NA,TGTGCCAGCAGCTCGGCCAGCGGGAGCGTAGGTGAGCAGTTCTTC,CASSSASGSVGEQFF
TRBD2,TRBJ2-3,TRBV7-8,NA,TGTGCCAGCAGCCCTCACGCTAGCGGAAGCACAGATACGCAGTATTTT,CASSPHASGSTDTQYF
TRBD1,TRBJ1-1,TRBV19,NA,TGTGCCAGTAGCCCACTTCAGGGGGGTCGTTGGACTGAAGCTTTCTTT,CASSPLQGGRWTEAFF
NA,TRBJ2-2,TRBV7-9,few,TGTGCCAGCAGCTTGGACATACGCACCGGGGAGCTGTTTTTT,CASSLDIRTGELFF
TRBD1,TRBJ2-7,TRBV7-9,NA,TGTGCCAGCAGCCGACAGGGGCCCTCCTACGAGCAGTACTTC,CASSRQGPSYEQYF
NA,TRBJ1-2,TRBV30,NA,TGTGCCTGGAGTGTCGATTTCTATGGCTACACCTTC,CAWSVDFYGYTF
TRBD2,TRBJ2-1,TRBV7-9,NA,TGTGCCAGCAGCTTAAGCGGGAGTCTGACCAATGAGCAGTTCTTC,CASSLSGSLTNEQFF
NA,TRBJ2-4,TRBV19,NA,TGTGCCAGTAGTGCTAACCCGGGGACTTCCAACATTCAGTACTTC,CASSANPGTSNIQYF
TRBD1,TRBJ2-2,TRBV9,once,TGTGCCAGCAGCGGTACAGGGGCGAACACCGGGGAGCTGTTTTTT,CASSGTGANTGELFF
NA,TRBJ2-3,TRBV29-1,NA,TGCAGCGTTGATGCTAGCACAGATACGCAGTATTTT,CSVDASTDTQYF
TRBD2,TRBJ2-7,TRBV18,NA,TGTGCCAGCTCTCCCGGGACTAGCGGGAGTGACGAGCAGTACTTC,CASSPGTSGSDEQYF
TRBD1,TRBJ1-2,TRBV4-2,NA,TGTGCCAGCAGCCAAGCCCCACAGGGGGACTATGGCTACACCTTC,CASSQAPQGDYGYTF
NA,TRBJ2-7,TRBV6-1,NA,TGTGCCAGCAGGAGGGGGGGGCCCCCCTACGAGCAGTACTTC,CASRRGGPPYEQYF
TRBD2,TRBJ2-7,TRBV6-1,NA,TGTGCCAGCACCGAGGGAGGGAGACCCTACGAGCAGTACTTC,CASTEGGRPYEQYF
NA,TRBJ2-2,TRBV7-2,NA,TGTGCCAGCCCCCTGGCCGGGAACACCGGGGAGCTGTTTTTT,CASPLAGNTGELFF
TRBD1,TRBJ1-2,TRBV5-4,NA,TGTGCCAGCAGCTTGGGACAGGGGGCTGGATATGGCTACACCTTC,CASSLGQGAGYGYTF
NA,TRBJ1-1,TRBV19,NA,TGTGCCAGTAGTATAGGGCAGGATCCCGTCTTGGCTGAAGCTTTCTTT,CASSIGQDPVLAEAFF
NA,TRBJ1-1,TRBV19,few,TGTGCCAGTGATACTACCGGGACTAACACTGAAGCTTTCTTT,CASDTTGTNTEAFF
TRBD2,TRBJ2-7,TRBV19,NA,TGTGCCAGTAGTATTCTAGCGGGAGCAACTAACGAGCAGTACTTC,CASSILAGATNEQYF
NA,TRBJ1-1,TRBV11-3,NA,TGTGCCAGCAGCCGTGAACTCCCCGCTGAAGCTTTCTTT,CASSRELPAEAFF
NA,TRBJ2-5,TRBV5-1,NA,TGCGCCAGCAGCTTGTGGTGGGGAGAGACCCAGTACTTC,CASSLWWGETQYF
NA,TRBJ2-7,TRBV4-2,NA,TGTGCCAGCAGCCAAAACCGCTACGAGCAGTACTTC,CASSQNRYEQYF
TRBD1,TRBJ1-6,TRBV6-1,NA,TGTGCCAGCAGGCTCTCAGGGGGTGGGTCACCCCTCCACTTT,CASRLSGGGSPLHF
NA,TRBJ2-1,TRBV6-7,NA,TGTGCCAGCAGTCAGCGGGCGTACAATGAGCAGTTCTTC,CASSQRAYNEQFF
NA,TRBJ1-1,TRBV7-8,NA,TGTGCCAGCAGCTTAGTTCGGGCTCAGAACACTGAAGCTTTCTTT,CASSLVRAQNTEAFF
NA,TRBJ2-1,TRBV7-2,NA,TGTGCCAGCAGCTTAGTTGGTCTCAATGAGCAGTTCTTC,CASSLVGLNEQFF
NA,TRBJ1-1,TRBV6-5,NA,TGTGCCAGCAGTTCCCCCAGGGAAAACACTGAAGCTTTCTTT,CASSSPRENTEAFF
NA,TRBJ2-7,TRBV29-1,NA,TGCAGCGTTGAAACTGACGGTTACGAGCAGTACTTC,CSVETDGYEQYF
TRBD2,TRBJ2-3,TRBV15,NA,TGTGCCACCAGCAGAGATCCGAGCGGGAGGGCCGGGACAGATACGCAGTATTTT,CATSRDPSGRAGTDTQYF
TRBD1,TRBJ1-2,TRBV18,NA,TGTGCCAGCTCACCCCGGGACAGAGATGGCTACACCTTC,CASSPRDRDGYTF
TRBD1,TRBJ2-7,TRBV11-2,NA,TGTGCCAGCAGCTTAGGACAGGGGGGATTCTACGAGCAGTACTTC,CASSLGQGGFYEQYF
NA,TRBJ1-2,TRBV19,NA,TGTGCCAGTAGCTATGACGGTCGGGGGGGGCTCGGAGTCGACTATGGCTACACCTTC,CASSYDGRGGLGVDYGYTF
NA,TRBJ2-3,TRBV7-9,NA,TGTGCCAGCAGCTCCATCACAGATACGCAGTATTTT,CASSSITDTQYF
TRBD2,TRBJ2-2,TRBV14,NA,TGTGCCAGCAGCCCATCACTAGCGGGAGTAACCGGGGAGCTGTTTTTT,CASSPSLAGVTGELFF
TRBD1,TRBJ1-1,TRBV27,NA,TGTGCCACAAGACAGGGGCTCGAAGCTTTCTTT,CATRQGLEAFF
NA,TRBJ1-5,TRBV7-2,NA,TGTGCCAGCAGCTTAGTCTTCCAGGGTGGACAGCCCCAGCATTTT,CASSLVFQGGQPQHF
NA,TRBJ2-2,TRBV7-9,NA,TGTGCCAGCAGCTTTAGCGGACCCTTAGTTACCGGGGAGCTGTTTTTT,CASSFSGPLVTGELFF
NA,TRBJ2-7,TRBV20-1,once,TGCAGTGCTAGACGACAGGTAAGGGACTTC,CSARRQVRDF
TRBD1,TRBJ1-6,TRBV28,NA,TGTGCCAGCAGTTACCGGCCAGGGGGGTCACCCCTCCACTTT,CASSYRPGGSPLHF
NA,TRBJ2-2,TRBV28,NA,TGTGCCAGCAACCCCTGGGGTCACGGGGAGCTGTTTTTT,CASNPWGHGELFF
NA,TRBJ1-2,TRBV2,NA,TGTGCCAGCACCCTGGGACGGCCCTCGGGCTACACCTTC,CASTLGRPSGYTF